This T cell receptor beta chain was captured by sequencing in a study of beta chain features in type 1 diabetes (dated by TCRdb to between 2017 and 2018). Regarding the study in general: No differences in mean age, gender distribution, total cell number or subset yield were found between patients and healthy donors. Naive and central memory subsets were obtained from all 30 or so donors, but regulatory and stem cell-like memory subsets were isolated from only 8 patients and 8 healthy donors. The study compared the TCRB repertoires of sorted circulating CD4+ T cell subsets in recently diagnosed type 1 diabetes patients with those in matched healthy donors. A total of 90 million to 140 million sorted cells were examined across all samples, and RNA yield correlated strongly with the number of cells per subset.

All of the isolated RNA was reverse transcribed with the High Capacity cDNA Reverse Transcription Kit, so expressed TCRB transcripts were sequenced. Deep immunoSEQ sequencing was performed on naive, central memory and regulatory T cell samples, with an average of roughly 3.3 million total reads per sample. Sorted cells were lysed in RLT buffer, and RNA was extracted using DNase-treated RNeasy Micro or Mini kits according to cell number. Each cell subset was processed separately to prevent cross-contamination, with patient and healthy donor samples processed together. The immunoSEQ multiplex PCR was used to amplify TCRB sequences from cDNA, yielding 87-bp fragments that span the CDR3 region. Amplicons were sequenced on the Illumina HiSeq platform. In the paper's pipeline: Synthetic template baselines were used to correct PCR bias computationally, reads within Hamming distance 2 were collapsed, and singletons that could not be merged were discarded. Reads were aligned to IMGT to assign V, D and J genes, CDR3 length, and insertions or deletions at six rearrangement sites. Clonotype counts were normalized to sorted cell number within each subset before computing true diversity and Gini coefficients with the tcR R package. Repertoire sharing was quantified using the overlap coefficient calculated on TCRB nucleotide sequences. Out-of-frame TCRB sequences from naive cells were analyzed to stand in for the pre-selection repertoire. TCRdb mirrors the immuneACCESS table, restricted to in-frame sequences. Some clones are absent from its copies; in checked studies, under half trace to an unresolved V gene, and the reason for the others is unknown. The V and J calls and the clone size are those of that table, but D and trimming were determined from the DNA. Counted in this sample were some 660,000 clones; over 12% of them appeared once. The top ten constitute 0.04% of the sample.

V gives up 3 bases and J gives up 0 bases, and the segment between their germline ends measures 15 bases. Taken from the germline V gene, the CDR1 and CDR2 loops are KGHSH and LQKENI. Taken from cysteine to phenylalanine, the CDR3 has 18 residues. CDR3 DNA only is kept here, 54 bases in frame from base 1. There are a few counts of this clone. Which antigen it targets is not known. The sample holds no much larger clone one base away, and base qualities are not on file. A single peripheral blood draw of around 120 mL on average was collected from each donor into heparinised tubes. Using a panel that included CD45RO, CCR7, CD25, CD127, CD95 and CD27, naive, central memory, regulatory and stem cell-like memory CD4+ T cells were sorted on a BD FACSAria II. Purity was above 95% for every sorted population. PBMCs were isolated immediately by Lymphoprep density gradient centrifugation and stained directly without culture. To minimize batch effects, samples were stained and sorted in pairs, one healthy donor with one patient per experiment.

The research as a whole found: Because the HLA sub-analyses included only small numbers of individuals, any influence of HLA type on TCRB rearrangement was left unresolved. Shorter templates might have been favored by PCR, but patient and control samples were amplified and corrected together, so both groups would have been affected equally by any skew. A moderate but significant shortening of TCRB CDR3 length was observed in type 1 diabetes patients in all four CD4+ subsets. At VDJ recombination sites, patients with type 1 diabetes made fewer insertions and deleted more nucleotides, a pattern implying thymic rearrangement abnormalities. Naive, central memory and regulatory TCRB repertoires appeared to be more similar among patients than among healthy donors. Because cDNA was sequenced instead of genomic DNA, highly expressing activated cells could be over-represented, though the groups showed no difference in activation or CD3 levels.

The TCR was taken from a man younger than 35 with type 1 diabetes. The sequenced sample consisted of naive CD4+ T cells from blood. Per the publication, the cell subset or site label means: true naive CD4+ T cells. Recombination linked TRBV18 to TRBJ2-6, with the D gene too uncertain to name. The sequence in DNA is TGTGCCAGCTCACCCGTGGGAACGGCCAACTCTGGGGCCAACGTCCTGACTTTC. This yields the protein CASSPVGTANSGANVLTF.